This TCR beta chain was recorded in a study of T cells after posttransplantation cyclophosphamide. In regard to this clone: Its antigen is undetermined.

Produced via immunoSEQ multiplex PCR; TCRdb's table is partial and in-frame only. This sample comprises about 12,000 clones, none seen once only. Regarding the study as a whole: Tissue-infiltrating T cells from skin or gut overlapped little with blood T cells. Later blood repertoires were often dominated by clones from the donor CD8+ memory compartment. After PTCy, TRB diversity resembled that of CNI/methotrexate controls.

Cyclophosphamide on days +3 and +4 followed busulfan-fludarabine conditioning and a marrow graft. Material: PBMCs, obtained after allogeneic stem cell transplant with posttransplant cyclophosphamide. The clonotype comes from a female patient between 35 and 55 years old who received an allogeneic stem cell transplant from an unrelated donor, was CMV-positive, and had acute GVHD only. Among the T cells, some may be from the graft donor.

In DNA form, the CDR3 reads TGTGCCAGCAGCTTGGGGGGGGACGGCCGCTACGAGCAGTACTTC. This gives the protein CASSLGGDGRYEQYF. This chain links TRBV5-4 with TRBJ2-7, with D perhaps TRBD2 (6 bases). Germline CDR1 is SGHNT and CDR2 is YYREEE (reference sequence). Trimming took off 0 bases at V and 3 bases at J, with 13 bases between the two ends. The CDR3 sequence is 15 residues long.